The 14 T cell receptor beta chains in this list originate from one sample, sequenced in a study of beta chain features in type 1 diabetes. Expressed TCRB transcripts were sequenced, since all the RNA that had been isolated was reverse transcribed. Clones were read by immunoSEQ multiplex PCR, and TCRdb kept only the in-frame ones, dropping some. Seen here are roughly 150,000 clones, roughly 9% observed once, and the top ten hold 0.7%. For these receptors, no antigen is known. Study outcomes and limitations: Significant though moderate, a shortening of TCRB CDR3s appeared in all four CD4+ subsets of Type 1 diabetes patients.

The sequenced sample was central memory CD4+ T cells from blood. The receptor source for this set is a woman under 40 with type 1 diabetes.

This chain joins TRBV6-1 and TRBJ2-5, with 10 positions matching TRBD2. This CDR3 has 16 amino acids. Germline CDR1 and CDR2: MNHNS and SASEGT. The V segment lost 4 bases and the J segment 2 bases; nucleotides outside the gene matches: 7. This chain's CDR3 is CASSVSLAGEQETQYF. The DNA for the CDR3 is TGTGCCAGCAGTGTGAGTCTAGCGGGAGAGCAAGAGACCCAGTACTTC.

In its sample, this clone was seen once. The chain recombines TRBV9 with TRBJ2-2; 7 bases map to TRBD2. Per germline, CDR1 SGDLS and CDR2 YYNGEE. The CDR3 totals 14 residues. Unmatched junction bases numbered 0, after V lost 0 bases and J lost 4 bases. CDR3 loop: CASSVGGGTGELFF. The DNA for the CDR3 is TGTGCCAGCAGCGTAGGGGGGGGCACCGGGGAGCTGTTTTTT.

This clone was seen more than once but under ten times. CDR3 protein: CASSLDPTSGRAGNEQFF. The DNA for the CDR3 is TGTGCCAGCAGCTTAGACCCCACTAGCGGGAGGGCCGGGAATGAGCAGTTCTTC. The genes are TRBV7-6 and TRBJ2-1; TRBD2 agrees at 13 bases. V lost 1 base to trimming and J lost 7 bases; unmatched junction nucleotides: 10. The V gene's germline CDR1 is SGHVS and CDR2 FNYEAQ. The CDR3 sequence is 18 residues long.

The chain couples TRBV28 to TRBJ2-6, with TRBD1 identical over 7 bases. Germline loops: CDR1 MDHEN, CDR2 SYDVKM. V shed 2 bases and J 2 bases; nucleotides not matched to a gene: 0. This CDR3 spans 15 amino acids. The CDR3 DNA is TGTGCCAGCAGTTTAGACAGGGCTGGGGCCAACGTCCTGACTTTC. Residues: CASSLDRAGANVLTF.

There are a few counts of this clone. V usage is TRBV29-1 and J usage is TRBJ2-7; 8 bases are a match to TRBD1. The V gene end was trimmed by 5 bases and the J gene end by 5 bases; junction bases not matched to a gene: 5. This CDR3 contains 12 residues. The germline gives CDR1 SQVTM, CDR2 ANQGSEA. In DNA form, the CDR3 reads TGCAGCGTTACAGGGGGGAGCGACGAGCAGTACTTC. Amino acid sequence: CSVTGGSDEQYF.

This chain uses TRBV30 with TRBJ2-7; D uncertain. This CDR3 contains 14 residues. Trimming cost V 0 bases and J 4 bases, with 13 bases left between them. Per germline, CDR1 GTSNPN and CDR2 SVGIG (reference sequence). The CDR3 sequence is CAWSVPLRRYEQYF. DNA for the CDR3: TGTGCCTGGAGTGTACCGTTGAGAAGATACGAGCAGTACTTC.

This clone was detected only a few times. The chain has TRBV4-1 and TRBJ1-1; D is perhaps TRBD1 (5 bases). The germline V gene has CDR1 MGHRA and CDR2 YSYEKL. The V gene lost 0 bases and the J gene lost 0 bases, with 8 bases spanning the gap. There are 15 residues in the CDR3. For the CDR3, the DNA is TGCGCCAGCAGCCAAGAAGGGGCGCTGAACACTGAAGCTTTCTTT. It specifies CASSQEGALNTEAFF.

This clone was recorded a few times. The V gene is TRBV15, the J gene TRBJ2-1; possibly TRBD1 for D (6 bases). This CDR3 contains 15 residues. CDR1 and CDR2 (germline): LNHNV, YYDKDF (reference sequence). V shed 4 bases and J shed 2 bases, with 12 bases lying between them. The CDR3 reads CATSTRQATYNEQFF. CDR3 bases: TGTGCCACCAGCACGCGACAGGCTACCTACAATGAGCAGTTCTTC.

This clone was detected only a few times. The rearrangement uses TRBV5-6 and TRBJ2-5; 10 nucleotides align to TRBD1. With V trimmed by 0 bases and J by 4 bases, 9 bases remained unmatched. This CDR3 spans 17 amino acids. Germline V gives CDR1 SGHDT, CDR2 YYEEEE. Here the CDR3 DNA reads TGTGCCAGCAGCTTGGCCCGACAGGGGGCTGGAGGAGAGACCCAGTACTTC. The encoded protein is CASSLARQGAGGETQYF.

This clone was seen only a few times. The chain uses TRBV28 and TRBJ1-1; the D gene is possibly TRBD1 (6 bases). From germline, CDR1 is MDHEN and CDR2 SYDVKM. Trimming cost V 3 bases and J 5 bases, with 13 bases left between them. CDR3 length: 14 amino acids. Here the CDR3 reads CASSLYRVGTEAFF. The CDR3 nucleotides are TGTGCCAGCAGTTTGTACAGGGTTGGAACTGAAGCTTTCTTT.

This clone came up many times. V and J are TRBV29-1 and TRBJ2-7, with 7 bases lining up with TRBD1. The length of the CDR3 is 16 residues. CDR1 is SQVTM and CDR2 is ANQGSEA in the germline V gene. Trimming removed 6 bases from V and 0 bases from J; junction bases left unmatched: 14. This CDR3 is CSVAGTPGGSSYEQYF. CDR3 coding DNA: TGCAGCGTGGCCGGGACACCAGGGGGAAGCTCCTACGAGCAGTACTTC.

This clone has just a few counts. CDR3 sequence reads: CASTWETEQFF. DNA for the CDR3: TGTGCCAGCACGTGGGAGACTGAGCAGTTCTTC. This chain links TRBV2 with TRBJ2-1, with D possibly being TRBD2 (5 bases). Germline loops: CDR1 SNHLY, CDR2 FYNNEI. The CDR3 runs to 11 residues. With 7 bases removed from V and 9 bases from J, the gap between germline ends came to 10 bases.

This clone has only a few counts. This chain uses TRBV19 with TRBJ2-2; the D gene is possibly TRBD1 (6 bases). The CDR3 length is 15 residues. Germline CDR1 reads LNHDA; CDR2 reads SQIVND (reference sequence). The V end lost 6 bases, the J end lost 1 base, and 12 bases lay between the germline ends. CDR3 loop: CASSRGRENTGELFF. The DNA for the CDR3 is TGTGCCAGTAGCAGGGGAAGAGAGAACACCGGGGAGCTGTTTTTT.

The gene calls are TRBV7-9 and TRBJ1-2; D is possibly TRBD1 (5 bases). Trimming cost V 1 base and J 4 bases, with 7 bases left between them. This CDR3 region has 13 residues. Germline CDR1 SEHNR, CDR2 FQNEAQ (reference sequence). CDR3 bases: TGTGCCAGCAGCTTAGACACAGGCTATGGCTACACCTTC. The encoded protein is CASSLDTGYGYTF.